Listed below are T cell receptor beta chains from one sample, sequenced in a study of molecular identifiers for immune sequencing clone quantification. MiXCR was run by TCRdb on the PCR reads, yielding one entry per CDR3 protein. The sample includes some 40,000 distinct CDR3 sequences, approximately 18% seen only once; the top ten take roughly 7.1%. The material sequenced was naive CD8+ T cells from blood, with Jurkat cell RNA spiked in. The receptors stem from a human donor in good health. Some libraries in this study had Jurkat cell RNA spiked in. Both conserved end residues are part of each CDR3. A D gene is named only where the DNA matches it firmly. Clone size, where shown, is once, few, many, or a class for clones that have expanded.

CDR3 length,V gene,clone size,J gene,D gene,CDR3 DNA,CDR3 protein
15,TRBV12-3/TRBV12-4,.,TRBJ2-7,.,TGTGCCAGCAGTTTAGCGGGAAGAAGGGGCCACGAGCAGTACTTC,CASSLAGRRGHEQYF
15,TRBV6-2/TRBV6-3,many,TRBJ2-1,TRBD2,TGTGCCAGCACTGGACTAGCGGGGGGCTACAATGAGCAGTTCTTC,CASTGLAGGYNEQFF
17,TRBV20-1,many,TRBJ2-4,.,TGCAGTGCTAGAGATCGGTACTGGACCCTAGCCAAAAACATTCAGTACTTC,CSARDRYWTLAKNIQYF
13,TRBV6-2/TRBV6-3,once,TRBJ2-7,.,TGTGCCAGCAGTACCGGGGCCACCTACGAGCAGTACTTC,CASSTGATYEQYF
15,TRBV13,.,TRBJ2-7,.,TGTGCCAGCAGCTTAGGCCTCGGGGGCCCCTACGAGCAGTACTTC,CASSLGLGGPYEQYF
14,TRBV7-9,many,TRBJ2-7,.,TGTGCCAGCAGCGACCGACAGACCGCCTACGAGCAGTACTTC,CASSDRQTAYEQYF
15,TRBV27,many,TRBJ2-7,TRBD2,TGTGCCAGCAGTTCTGGACTAGCGGGCGTCTACGAGCAGTACTTC,CASSSGLAGVYEQYF
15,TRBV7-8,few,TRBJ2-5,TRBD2,TGTGCCAGCAGCCATTTAGGGACTAGCGGCCAGACCCAGTACTTC,CASSHLGTSGQTQYF
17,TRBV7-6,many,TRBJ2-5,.,TGTGCCAGCAGCTCCGCCCAAAAACAGGGTTTACAAGAGACCCAGTACTTC,CASSSAQKQGLQETQYF
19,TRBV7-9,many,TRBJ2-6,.,TGTGCCAGCAGCTTAGGGTCGCAGATTTACAAATCTGGGGCCAACGTCCTGACTTTC,CASSLGSQIYKSGANVLTF
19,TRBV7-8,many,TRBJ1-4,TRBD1,TGTGCCAGCAGCTTAGGGACAGGGGCGAGAGTGACAACTAATGAAAAACTGTTTTTT,CASSLGTGARVTTNEKLFF
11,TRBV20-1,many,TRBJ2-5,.,TGCAGTGTAGAAAGGGGAGAGACCCAGTACTTC,CSVERGETQYF
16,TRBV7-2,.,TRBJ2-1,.,TGTGCCAGCAGCCCAGCCAGCGCCTTGTCCTACAATGAGCAGTTCTTC,CASSPASALSYNEQFF
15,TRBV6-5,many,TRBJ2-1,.,TGTGCCAGCACTAACGGACTGGTTATCTACAATGAGCAGTTCTTC,CASTNGLVIYNEQFF
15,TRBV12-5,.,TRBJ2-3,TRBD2,TGTGCTAGTGGTTTGACGACTAGCGACACAGATACGCAGTATTTT,CASGLTTSDTDTQYF
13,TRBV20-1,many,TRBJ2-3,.,TGCAGTGCTAGACCCGACAGGGCGGGGTCGCAGTATTTT,CSARPDRAGSQYF
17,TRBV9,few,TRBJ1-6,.,TGTGCCAGCAGCGTAGGGATAGGGACGAGGGACAATTCACCCCTCCACTTT,CASSVGIGTRDNSPLHF